Listed below are T cell receptor beta chains from one sample, sequenced in a study of cytomegalovirus exposure and HLA in healthy donors. Data came from immunoSEQ multiplex PCR; TCRdb stores just in-frame clones and leaves some out. The sample yields roughly 180,000 clones, roughly 83% seen once. Specimen: PBMCs. The receptor set was obtained from a boy younger than 10 in good health and CMV-seronegative. Each CDR3 is given with its conserved first and last residue. A D gene is named only where the DNA matches it firmly. Clone sizes are given selectively: once, few, many, or a class where the clone is expanded.

D	V	size	J	CDR3	DNA
TRBD1	TRBV7-8	-	TRBJ2-5	CASSPNRGIQYF	TGTGCCAGCAGCCCAAACAGGGGAATCCAGTACTTC
TRBD1	TRBV5-6	-	TRBJ1-1	CASRLMTGVRTEAFF	TGTGCCAGCAGGTTGATGACAGGGGTGAGGACTGAAGCTTTCTTT
-	TRBV27	-	TRBJ2-7	CASSFSGNLLYEQYF	TGTGCCAGCAGTTTTTCCGGTAATCTGCTCTACGAGCAGTACTTC
TRBD1	TRBV5-1	-	TRBJ1-1	CASSPDRVSAEAFF	TGCGCCAGCAGCCCCGACAGGGTAAGCGCTGAAGCTTTCTTT
TRBD2	TRBV18	-	TRBJ2-1	CASSPTSGGEQFF	TGTGCCAGCTCACCCACTAGCGGGGGGGAGCAGTTCTTC
-	TRBV9	-	TRBJ2-7	CASSQHGVEYEQYF	TGTGCCAGCAGCCAGCACGGGGTCGAATACGAGCAGTACTTC
TRBD2	TRBV27	-	TRBJ2-3	CASSSGLAGGPGDTQYF	TGTGCCAGCAGTAGCGGACTAGCGGGGGGGCCTGGGGATACGCAGTATTTT
-	TRBV6-5	few	TRBJ1-1	CASSYASTGNTEAFF	TGTGCCAGCAGTTACGCCTCGACAGGGAACACTGAAGCTTTCTTT
-	TRBV6-1	-	TRBJ2-1	CASSEDTGAYNEQFF	TGTGCCAGCAGTGAAGACACGGGAGCCTACAATGAGCAGTTCTTC
TRBD1	TRBV19	-	TRBJ1-2	CASSKPGQGAYGYTF	TGTGCCAGTAGTAAGCCGGGACAGGGTGCCTATGGCTACACCTTC
TRBD1	TRBV5-6	few	TRBJ1-1	CASSSGTVSTEAFF	TGTGCCAGCAGCTCGGGGACAGTGAGCACTGAAGCTTTCTTT
TRBD1	TRBV14	few	TRBJ1-1	CASSVRGPQAGDTEAFF	TGTGCCAGCAGTGTCAGGGGGCCCCAGGCCGGGGACACTGAAGCTTTCTTT
-	TRBV5-8	-	TRBJ2-7	CASNPRTAFEQYF	TGTGCCAGCAACCCAAGGACAGCGTTCGAGCAGTACTTC
-	TRBV4-1	few	TRBJ1-5	CASSQDLGLNQPQHF	TGCGCCAGCAGCCAAGATCTTGGCTTGAATCAGCCCCAGCATTTT
TRBD2	TRBV7-2	-	TRBJ2-3	CASSLYLEAGVPADTQYF	TGTGCCAGCAGCTTATACCTTGAAGCGGGAGTCCCCGCAGATACGCAGTATTTT
TRBD1	TRBV30	-	TRBJ1-6	CAWSVLPQVGGSPLHF	TGTGCCTGGAGTGTACTCCCCCAAGTAGGGGGCTCACCCCTCCACTTT
-	TRBV19	-	TRBJ1-4	CATAPGPGEKLFF	TGTGCCACCGCCCCAGGACCAGGGGAAAAACTGTTTTTT
-	TRBV5-1	-	TRBJ2-1	CASSSVFYNEQFF	TGCGCCAGCAGCTCAGTATTTTACAATGAGCAGTTCTTC
-	TRBV9	once	TRBJ1-3	CASSAPGGGNTIYF	TGTGCCAGCAGCGCTCCAGGTGGGGGAAACACCATATATTTT
TRBD1	TRBV5-1	-	TRBJ1-2	CASSLGTGRSGYTF	TGCGCCAGCAGCTTGGGGACAGGGAGAAGCGGCTACACCTTC
TRBD1	TRBV7-2	-	TRBJ1-1	CASRRGQIATEAFF	TGTGCCAGCAGGAGGGGACAGATTGCCACTGAAGCTTTCTTT
TRBD2	TRBV10-3	-	TRBJ2-1	CAISESTAGGLNEQFF	TGTGCCATCAGTGAGTCGACAGCGGGGGGGCTAAATGAGCAGTTCTTC
TRBD1	TRBV7-9	-	TRBJ1-1	CASSLKGAKDNSTEAFF	TGTGCCAGCAGCCTCAAGGGGGCAAAGGATAATAGCACTGAAGCTTTCTTT
-	TRBV19	once	TRBJ1-1	CASSTALGTEAFF	TGTGCCAGTAGTACCGCCCTCGGTACTGAAGCTTTCTTT
-	TRBV6-5	-	TRBJ1-5	CASSPQIRGEQPQHF	TGTGCCAGCAGTCCACAAATCAGGGGTGAGCAGCCCCAGCATTTT
-	TRBV19	-	TRBJ1-1	CASRDKMNTEAFF	TGTGCCAGTAGGGACAAGATGAACACTGAAGCTTTCTTT
TRBD1	TRBV12-5	-	TRBJ2-6	CASGHTFWGTGFTGANVLTF	TGTGCTAGTGGGCACACCTTTTGGGGGACAGGGTTTACTGGGGCCAACGTCCTGACTTTC
-	TRBV21-1	-	TRBJ1-1	CASSTHTKGGSNTEAFF	TGTGCCAGCAGCACTCACACAAAAGGGGGCTCGAACACTGAAGCTTTCTTT
TRBD1	TRBV10-1	-	TRBJ2-1	CASSDPWTGGHNEQFF	TGCGCCAGCAGTGACCCCTGGACAGGGGGTCACAATGAGCAGTTCTTC
TRBD1	TRBV7-9	-	TRBJ2-7	CASSATGVLAFSF	TGTGCCAGCAGCGCGACAGGGGTTCTCGCTTTCTCATTC
-	TRBV2	-	TRBJ2-7	CASKVALYEQYF	TGTGCCAGCAAGGTAGCCCTCTATGAGCAGTACTTC
-	TRBV19	-	TRBJ2-3	CASSLRGKDTQYF	TGTGCCAGTAGCCTCCGAGGTAAAGATACGCAGTATTTT
TRBD2	TRBV4-3	-	TRBJ2-5	CASSRTSGDQETQYF	TGCGCCAGCAGCCGGACTAGCGGGGACCAAGAGACCCAGTACTTC
-	TRBV5-1	-	TRBJ1-1	CASSPFQGRTTEAFF	TGCGCCAGCAGCCCTTTCCAGGGTCGAACGACTGAAGCTTTCTTT
TRBD1	TRBV19	once	TRBJ1-1	CASSIENRGGEAFF	TGTGCCAGTAGTATAGAAAACAGGGGCGGCGAAGCTTTCTTT
-	TRBV7-2	once	TRBJ2-5	CASSRMAGAGETQYF	TGTGCCAGCAGCCGAATGGCAGGGGCCGGGGAGACCCAGTACTTC
-	TRBV6-1	-	TRBJ2-7	CASSEAPGTTRYEQYF	TGTGCCAGCAGTGAAGCGCCCGGGACAACCCGCTACGAGCAGTACTTC
-	TRBV5-6	-	TRBJ1-2	CASSLIGQAGGYTF	TGTGCCAGCAGCTTGATTGGGCAGGCGGGGGGCTACACCTTC
TRBD2	TRBV5-1	-	TRBJ2-1	CASSLGTSGRNEQFF	TGCGCCAGCAGCTTGGGGACTAGCGGGAGAAATGAGCAGTTCTTC
TRBD1	TRBV5-8	once	TRBJ1-4	CASSPGQGFTTNEKLFF	TGTGCCAGCAGCCCGGGACAGGGGTTCACAACTAATGAAAAACTGTTTTTT
-	TRBV28	-	TRBJ2-5	CASGTTSSQETQYF	TGTGCCAGCGGAACTACTAGTTCCCAAGAGACCCAGTACTTC
-	TRBV30	-	TRBJ1-1	CAWSVPRGNTEAFF	TGTGCCTGGAGTGTACCCCGGGGGAACACTGAAGCTTTCTTT
TRBD1	TRBV7-2	-	TRBJ1-1	CASSLQGAGEAFF	TGTGCCAGCAGCTTACAGGGGGCGGGTGAAGCTTTCTTT
TRBD1	TRBV18	-	TRBJ1-3	CASSPDREENTIYF	TGTGCCAGCTCACCAGACAGGGAAGAAAACACCATATATTTT
TRBD1	TRBV6-5	-	TRBJ1-1	CASSLQGGTEAFF	TGTGCCAGCAGCTTACAGGGGGGCACTGAAGCTTTCTTT
-	TRBV6-1	-	TRBJ2-2	CASSELAQNTGELFF	TGTGCCAGCAGTGAATTGGCTCAGAACACCGGGGAGCTGTTTTTT
-	TRBV5-6	-	TRBJ1-2	CASSLGQSYGYTF	TGTGCCAGCAGCTTGGGACAATCGTATGGCTACACCTTC
TRBD1	TRBV10-3	-	TRBJ1-2	CAISKGQGVDYGYTF	TGTGCCATCAGTAAAGGACAGGGGGTAGACTATGGCTACACCTTC
-	TRBV29-1	-	TRBJ2-3	CGVVPADTDTQYF	TGCGGCGTTGTTCCAGCGGACACAGATACGCAGTATTTT
TRBD2	TRBV27	-	TRBJ2-7	CASRLSGRTSYEQYF	TGTGCCAGCAGGCTTAGCGGGAGGACCTCCTACGAGCAGTACTTC
-	TRBV15	few	TRBJ2-1	CATSRDPGHWVNEQFF	TGTGCCACCAGCAGAGATCCGGGACACTGGGTCAATGAGCAGTTCTTC
TRBD2	TRBV30	-	TRBJ2-2	CAWTIRGGTGELFF	TGTGCCTGGACCATAAGGGGAGGGACCGGGGAGCTGTTTTTT
TRBD1	TRBV30	-	TRBJ2-3	CAWDRQGQGTDTQYF	TGTGCCTGGGACCGACAGGGACAGGGCACAGATACGCAGTATTTT
-	TRBV11-2	-	TRBJ1-2	CASSPDILPIGYTF	TGTGCCAGCAGCCCGGACATCCTCCCTATAGGCTACACCTTC
TRBD2	TRBV7-3	-	TRBJ2-1	CASSSLAGVGYNEQFF	TGTGCCAGCAGCTCACTAGCGGGAGTGGGTTACAATGAGCAGTTCTTC